This T cell receptor (beta chain) was recorded in a study of read filtering for tumor transcriptome and immune sequencing. Study observations and caveats: This fraction held mixed bone marrow immune cells after CD138-negative sorting.

Concerning this clonotype: The antigen remains unidentified.

Molecular barcoded adaptors covering alpha/delta and beta/gamma chains were used on approximately 400 ng RNA. Each CDR3 protein is one row after TCRdb ran MiXCR on the reads. The sample consists of roughly 470 distinct CDR3 sequences, about 79% of them appearing once. V gave up 2 bases and J gave up 11 bases, with 12 bases separating them. This CDR3 contains 12 residues. Germline V CDR1 and CDR2: MNHEY, SVGEGT. V and J are TRBV6-2 or TRBV6-3 and TRBJ1-1; D unclear. Sequences were obtained from a population of CD138-negative cells sorted from bone marrow. The sequence came from a donor at least 40 years old with multiple myeloma. This table probably holds off-target reads from a library built for another chain. The CDR3 loop reads CASSYGPLRAFF. The CDR3 bases are TGTGCCAGCAGTTACGGCCCCCTGCGGGCTTTCTTT.